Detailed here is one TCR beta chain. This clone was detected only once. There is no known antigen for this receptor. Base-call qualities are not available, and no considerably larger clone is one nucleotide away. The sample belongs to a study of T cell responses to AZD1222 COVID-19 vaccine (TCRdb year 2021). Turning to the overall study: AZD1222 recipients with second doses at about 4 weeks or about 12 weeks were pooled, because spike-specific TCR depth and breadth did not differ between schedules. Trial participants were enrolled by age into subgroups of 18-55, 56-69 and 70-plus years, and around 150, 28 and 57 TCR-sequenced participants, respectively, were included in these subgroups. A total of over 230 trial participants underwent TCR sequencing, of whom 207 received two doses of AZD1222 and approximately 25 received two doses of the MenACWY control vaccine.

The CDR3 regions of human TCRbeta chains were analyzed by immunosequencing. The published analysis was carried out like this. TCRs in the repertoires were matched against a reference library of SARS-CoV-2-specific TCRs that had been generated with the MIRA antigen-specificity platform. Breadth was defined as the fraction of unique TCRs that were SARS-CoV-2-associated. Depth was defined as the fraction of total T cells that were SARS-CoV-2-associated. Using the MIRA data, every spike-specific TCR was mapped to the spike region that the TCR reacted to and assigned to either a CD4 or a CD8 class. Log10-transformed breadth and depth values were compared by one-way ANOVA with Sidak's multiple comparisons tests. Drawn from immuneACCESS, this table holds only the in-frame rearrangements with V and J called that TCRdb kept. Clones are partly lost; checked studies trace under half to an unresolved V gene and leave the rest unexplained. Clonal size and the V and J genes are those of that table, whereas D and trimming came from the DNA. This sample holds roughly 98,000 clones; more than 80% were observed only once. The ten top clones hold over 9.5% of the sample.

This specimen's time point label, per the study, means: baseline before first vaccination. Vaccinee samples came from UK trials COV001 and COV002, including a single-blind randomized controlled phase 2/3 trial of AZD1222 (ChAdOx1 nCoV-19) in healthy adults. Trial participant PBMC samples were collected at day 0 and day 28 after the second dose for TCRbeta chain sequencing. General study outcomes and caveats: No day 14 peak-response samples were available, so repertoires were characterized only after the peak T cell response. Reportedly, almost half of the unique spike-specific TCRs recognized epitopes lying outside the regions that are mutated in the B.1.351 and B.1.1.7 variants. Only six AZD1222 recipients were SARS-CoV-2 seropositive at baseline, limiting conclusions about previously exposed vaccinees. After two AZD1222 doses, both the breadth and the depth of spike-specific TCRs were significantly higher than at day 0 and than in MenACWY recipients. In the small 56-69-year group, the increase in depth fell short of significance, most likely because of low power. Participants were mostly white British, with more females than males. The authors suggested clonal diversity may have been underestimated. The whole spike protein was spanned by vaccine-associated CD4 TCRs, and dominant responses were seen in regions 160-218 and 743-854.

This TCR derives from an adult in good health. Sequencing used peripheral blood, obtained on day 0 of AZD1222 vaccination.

CDR3 sequence: CACCWVGGAGNNEQFF. The DNA sequence is given as TGTGCCTGCTGTTGGGTGGGGGGGGCGGGGAATAATGAGCAGTTCTTC. The chain uses TRBV6-5 and TRBJ2-1; the D gene is perhaps TRBD2, on 7 matching bases. Trimming at the junction amounts to 11 bases on V and 7 bases on J, and the germline ends lie 27 bases apart. The germline V gene specifies MNHEY as CDR1 and SVGAGI as CDR2. The CDR3 numbers 16 residues from cysteine through phenylalanine. Just the 48-base CDR3 DNA is kept, in frame starting at base 1.